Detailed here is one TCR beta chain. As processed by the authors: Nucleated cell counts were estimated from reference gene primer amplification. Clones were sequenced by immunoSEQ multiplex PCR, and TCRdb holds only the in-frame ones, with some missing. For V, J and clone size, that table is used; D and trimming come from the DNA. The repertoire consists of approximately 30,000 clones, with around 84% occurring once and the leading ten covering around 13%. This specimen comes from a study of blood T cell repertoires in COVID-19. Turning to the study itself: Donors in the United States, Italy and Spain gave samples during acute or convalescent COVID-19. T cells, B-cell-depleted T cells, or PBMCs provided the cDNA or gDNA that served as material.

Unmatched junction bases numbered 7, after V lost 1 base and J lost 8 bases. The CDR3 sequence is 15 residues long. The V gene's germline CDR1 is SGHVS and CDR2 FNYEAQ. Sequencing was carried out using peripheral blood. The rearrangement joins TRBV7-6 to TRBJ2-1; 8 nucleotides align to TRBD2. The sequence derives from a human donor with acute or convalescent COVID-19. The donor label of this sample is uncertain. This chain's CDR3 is CASSLGERGLDEQFF. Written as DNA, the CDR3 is TGTGCCAGCAGCTTAGGCGAGCGGGGGTTAGATGAGCAGTTCTTC.